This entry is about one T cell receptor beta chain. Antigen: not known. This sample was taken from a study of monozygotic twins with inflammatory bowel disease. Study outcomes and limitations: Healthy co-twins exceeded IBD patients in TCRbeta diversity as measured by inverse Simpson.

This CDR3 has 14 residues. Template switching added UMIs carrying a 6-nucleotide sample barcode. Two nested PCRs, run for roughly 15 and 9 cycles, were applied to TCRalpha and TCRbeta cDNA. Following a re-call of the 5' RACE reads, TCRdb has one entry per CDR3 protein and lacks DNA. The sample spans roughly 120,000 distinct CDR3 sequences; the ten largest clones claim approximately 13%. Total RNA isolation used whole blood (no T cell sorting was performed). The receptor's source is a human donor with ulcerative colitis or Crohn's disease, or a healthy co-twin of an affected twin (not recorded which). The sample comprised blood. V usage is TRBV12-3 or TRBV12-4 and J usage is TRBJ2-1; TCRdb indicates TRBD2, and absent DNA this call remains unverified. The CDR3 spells CATTLAGGWNEQFF.